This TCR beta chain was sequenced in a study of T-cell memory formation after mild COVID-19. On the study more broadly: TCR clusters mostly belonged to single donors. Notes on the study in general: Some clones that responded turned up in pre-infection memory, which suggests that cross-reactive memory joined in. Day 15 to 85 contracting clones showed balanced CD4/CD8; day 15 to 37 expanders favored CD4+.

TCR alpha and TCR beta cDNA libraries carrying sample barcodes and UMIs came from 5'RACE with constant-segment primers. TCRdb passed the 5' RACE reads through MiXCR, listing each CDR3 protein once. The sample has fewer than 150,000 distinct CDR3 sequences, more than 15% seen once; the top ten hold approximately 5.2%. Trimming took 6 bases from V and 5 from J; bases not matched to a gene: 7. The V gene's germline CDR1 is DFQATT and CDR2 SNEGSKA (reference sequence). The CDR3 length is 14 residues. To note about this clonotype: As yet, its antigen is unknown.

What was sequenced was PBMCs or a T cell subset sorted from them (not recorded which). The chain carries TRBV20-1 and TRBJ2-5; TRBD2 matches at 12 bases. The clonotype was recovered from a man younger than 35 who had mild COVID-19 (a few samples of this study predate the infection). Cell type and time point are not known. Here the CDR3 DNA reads TGCAGTGCCACACTAGCGGGGGGCGTCGAGACCCAGTACTTC. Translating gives CSATLAGGVETQYF.